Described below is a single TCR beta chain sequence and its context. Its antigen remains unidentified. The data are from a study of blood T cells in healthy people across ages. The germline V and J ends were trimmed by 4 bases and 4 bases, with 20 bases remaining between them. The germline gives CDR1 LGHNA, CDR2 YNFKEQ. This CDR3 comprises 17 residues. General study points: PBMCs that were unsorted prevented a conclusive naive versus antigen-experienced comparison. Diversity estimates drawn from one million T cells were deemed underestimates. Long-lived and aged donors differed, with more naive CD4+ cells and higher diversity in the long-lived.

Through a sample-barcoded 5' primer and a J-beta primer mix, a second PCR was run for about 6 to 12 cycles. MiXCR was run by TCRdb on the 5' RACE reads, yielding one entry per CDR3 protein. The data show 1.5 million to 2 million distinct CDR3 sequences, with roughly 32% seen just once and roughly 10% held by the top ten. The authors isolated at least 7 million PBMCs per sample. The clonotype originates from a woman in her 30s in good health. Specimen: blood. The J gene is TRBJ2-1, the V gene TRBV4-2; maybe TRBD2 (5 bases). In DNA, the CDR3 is TGTGCCAGCAGCCCAAATTGGGCGGGCCGTACTTACAATGAGCAGTTCTTC. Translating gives CASSPNWAGRTYNEQFF.